The table lists the clone carrying this TCR beta chain with many counts. The sample is drawn from a study of immune heterogeneity within non-small cell lung tumors. Study details: There was 1 tumor not otherwise specified, along with over nine non-squamous carcinomas and several squamous cell carcinomas.

CDR3 length equals 17 residues. V was trimmed by 3 bases and J by 1 base, leaving 18 bases between them. Germline V lookup: CDR1 SNHLY, CDR2 FYNNEI. With 32 V and 13 J primers, multiplex PCR amplified the TCR beta CDR3. Each CDR3 protein gets one entry after TCRdb re-called the multiplex PCR reads with MiXCR. The data contain fewer than 13,000 distinct CDR3 sequences, 25% to 30% of them singletons. Per sample, around 600 ng of bulk tumor genomic DNA was the template used. Primary tumors were biopsied several times each, far apart, intraoperatively. Curative surgery was performed on patients who had untreated, newly diagnosed non-small cell lung cancer. Donors comprised newly diagnosed non-small cell lung cancer patients undergoing surgery with curative intent.

The TCR originated in a man between 45 and 60 years old with non-small cell lung cancer. The sequenced sample consisted of lung tumor tissue. This chain connects TRBV2 to TRBJ1-1; a possible D gene is TRBD1 (6 bases). The CDR3 sequence: CASSDPGDWRRNTEAFF. The CDR3 DNA reads as TGTGCCAGCAGTGACCCAGGGGATTGGAGGAGGAACACTGAAGCTTTCTTT.